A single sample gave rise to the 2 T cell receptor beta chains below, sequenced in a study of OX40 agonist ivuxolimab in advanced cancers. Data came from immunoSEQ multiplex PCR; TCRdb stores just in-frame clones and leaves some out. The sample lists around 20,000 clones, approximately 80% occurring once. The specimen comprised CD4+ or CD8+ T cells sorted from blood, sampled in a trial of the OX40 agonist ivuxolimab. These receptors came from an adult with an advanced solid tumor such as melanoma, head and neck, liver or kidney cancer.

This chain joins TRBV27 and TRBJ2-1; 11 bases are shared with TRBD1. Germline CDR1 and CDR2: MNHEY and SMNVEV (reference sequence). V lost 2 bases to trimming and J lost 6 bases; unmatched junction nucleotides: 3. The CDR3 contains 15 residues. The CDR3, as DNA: TGTGCCAGCAGTTTACCGGGACAGGGGGGCAATGAGCAGTTCTTC. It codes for CASSLPGQGGNEQFF.

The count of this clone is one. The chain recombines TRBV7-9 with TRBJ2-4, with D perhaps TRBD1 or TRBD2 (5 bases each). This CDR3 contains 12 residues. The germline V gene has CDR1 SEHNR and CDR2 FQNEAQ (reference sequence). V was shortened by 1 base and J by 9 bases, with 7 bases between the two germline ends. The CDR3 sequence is CASSLGGSIQYF. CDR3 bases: TGTGCCAGCAGCTTAGGGGGGAGCATTCAGTACTTC.